Shown below are 5 T cell receptor beta chains from a single sample sequenced in a study of OX40 agonist ivuxolimab in advanced cancers. Profiled with immunoSEQ multiplex PCR; TCRdb holds only in-frame clones, not every one. The sample has approximately 82,000 clones, roughly 90% seen once; the top ten hold less than 12%. The specimen was CD4+ or CD8+ T cells sorted from blood, collected in a trial of the OX40 agonist ivuxolimab. All receptors derive from an adult with an advanced solid tumor such as melanoma, head and neck, liver or kidney cancer.

The chain combines TRBV19 with TRBJ2-7, with 7 positions matching TRBD1. From germline, CDR1 is LNHDA and CDR2 SQIVND (reference sequence). The length of the CDR3 is 15 residues. J gave up 0 bases and V 6 bases, and 8 bases lay outside the gene matches. The CDR3 DNA follows: TGTGCCAGTAGCCGATGGACAGGCGTCTCCTACGAGCAGTACTTC. Amino acid sequence: CASSRWTGVSYEQYF.

The chain links TRBV5-4 to TRBJ2-6, with D unclear. In germline, CDR1 is SGHNT, CDR2 YYREEE (reference sequence). The CDR3 extends over 14 amino acids. Trimming pared 3 bases from V and 0 bases from J, leaving 4 bases between. CDR3 DNA: TGTGCCAGCAGCTCAGGCTCTGGGGCCAACGTCCTGACTTTC. Translating it yields CASSSGSGANVLTF.

The chain recombines TRBV19 with TRBJ2-6, with D possibly called TRBD1 or TRBD2 (5 bases each). This CDR3 comprises 19 residues. Trimming stripped 5 bases from V and 0 bases from J, with 20 bases between. Germline values: CDR1 LNHDA, CDR2 SQIVND (reference sequence). The CDR3 coding sequence is TGTGCCAGTAGTCCAGACTCCGGGACCTCCTACTCTGGGGCCAACGTCCTGACTTTC. This gives the protein CASSPDSGTSYSGANVLTF. Complete variable domain (other parts from reference TRBV19 and TRBJ2-6): DGGITQSPKYLFRKEGQNVTLSCEQNLNHDAMYWYRQDPGQGLRLIYYSQIVNDFQKGDIAEGYSVSREKKESFPLTVTSAQKNPTAFYLCASSPDSGTSYSGANVLTFGAGSRLTVL.

This clone was picked up a small number of times. The chain carries TRBV2 and TRBJ2-7; D perhaps matches TRBD1 (6 bases). The CDR3 runs 13 residues. Trimming stripped 7 bases from V and 4 bases from J, with 14 bases between. Germline assignment: CDR1 SNHLY and CDR2 FYNNEI. CDR3 residues: CASKRTATYEQYF. The CDR3 coding sequence is TGTGCCAGCAAGAGGACAGCAACTTACGAGCAGTACTTC.

In this sample, this clone turned up once. This sequence joins TRBV6-6 and TRBJ1-6, with a weak D call TRBD1 (5 bases). The CDR3 is made up of 12 amino acids. The ends were cut back, 7 bases at V and 12 bases at J, with 13 bases in the middle. Germline lookup yields CDR1 MNHNY and CDR2 SVGAGI (reference sequence). The CDR3 DNA reads TGTGCCAGCACGCAGGGTCGTTTACCCCTCCACTTT. This codes for CASTQGRLPLHF.